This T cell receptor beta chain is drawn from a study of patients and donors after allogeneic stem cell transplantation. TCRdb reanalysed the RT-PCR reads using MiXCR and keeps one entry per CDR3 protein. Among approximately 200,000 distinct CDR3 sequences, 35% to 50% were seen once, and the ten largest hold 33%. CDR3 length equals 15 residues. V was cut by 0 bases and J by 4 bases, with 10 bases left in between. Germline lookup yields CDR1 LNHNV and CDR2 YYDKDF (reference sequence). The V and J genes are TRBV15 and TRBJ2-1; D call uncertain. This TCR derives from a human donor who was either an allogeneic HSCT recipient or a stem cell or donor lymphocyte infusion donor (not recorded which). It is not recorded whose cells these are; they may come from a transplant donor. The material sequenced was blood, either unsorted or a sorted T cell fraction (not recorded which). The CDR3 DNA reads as TGTGCCACCAGCAGAGAGAGGAACACGTACAATGAGCAGTTCTTC. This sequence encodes CATSRERNTYNEQFF.